The T cell receptor beta chain described here comes from a study of identical twins. General study points: It was out-of-frame TCR alpha sharing in monozygotic twins that models underestimated. Insertions were reduced in abundant cord blood beta clonotypes but not in memory repertoires. Twins' excess sharing was less marked for out-of-frame beta sequences.

In TCRdb, the 5' RACE reads were re-called with MiXCR into one record per CDR3 protein. The repertoire holds 450,000 to 500,000 distinct CDR3 sequences, with 14% as singletons. This clonotype has a handful of counts. Its antigen remains unknown. Germline values: CDR1 SGHDN, CDR2 FVKESK. This CDR3 has 14 residues. V shed 4 bases and J shed 6 bases, with 12 bases lying between them. The same specimen was also included in a second study, on yellow fever vaccine responses in identical twins. As that study records: On the reported evidence, twins' vaccine T cell responses seemed partly convergent and partly personalized.

The chain links TRBV14 to TRBJ2-2, with no clear D. Sequenced input: CD4+ T cells sorted from blood. This TCR was sampled from a woman under 30 in good health. CDR3 in DNA: TGTGCCAGCAGCCCCCAGAACCCACCCGGGGAGCTGTTTTTT. As protein: CASSPQNPPGELFF. Full variable domain (missing parts from reference TRBV14 and TRBJ2-2): EAGVTQFPSHSVIEKGQTVTLRCDPISGHDNLYWYRRVMGKEIKFLLHFVKESKQDESGMPNNRFLAERTGGTYSTLKVQPAELEDSGVYFCASSPQNPPGELFFGEGSRLTVL.